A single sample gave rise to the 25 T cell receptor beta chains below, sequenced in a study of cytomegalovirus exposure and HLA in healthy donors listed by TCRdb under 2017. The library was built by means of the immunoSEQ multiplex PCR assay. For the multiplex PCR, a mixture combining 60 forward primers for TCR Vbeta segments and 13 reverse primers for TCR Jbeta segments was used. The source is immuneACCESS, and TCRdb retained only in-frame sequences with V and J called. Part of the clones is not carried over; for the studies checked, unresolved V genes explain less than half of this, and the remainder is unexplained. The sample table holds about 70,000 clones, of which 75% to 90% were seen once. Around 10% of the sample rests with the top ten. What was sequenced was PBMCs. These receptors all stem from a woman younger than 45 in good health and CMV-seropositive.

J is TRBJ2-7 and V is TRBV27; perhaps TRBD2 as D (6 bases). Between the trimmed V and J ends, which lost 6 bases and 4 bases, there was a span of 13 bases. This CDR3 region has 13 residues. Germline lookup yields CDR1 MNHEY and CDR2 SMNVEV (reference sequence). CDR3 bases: TGTGCCAGCAGGACGGGAGCGGCGTACGAGCAGTACTTC. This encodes CASRTGAAYEQYF.

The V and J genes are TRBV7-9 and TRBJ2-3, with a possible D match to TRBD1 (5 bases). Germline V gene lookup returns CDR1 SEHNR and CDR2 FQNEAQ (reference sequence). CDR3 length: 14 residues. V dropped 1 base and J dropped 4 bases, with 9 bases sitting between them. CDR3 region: CASSLGGGSDTQYF. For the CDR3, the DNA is TGTGCCAGCAGCTTAGGGGGCGGATCAGATACGCAGTATTTT. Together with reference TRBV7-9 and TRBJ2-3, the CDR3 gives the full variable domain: DTGVSQNPRHKITKRGQNVTFRCDPISEHNRLYWYRQTLGQGPEFLTYFQNEAQLEKSRLLSDRFSAERPKGSFSTLEIQRTEQGDSAMYLCASSLGGGSDTQYFGPGTRLTVL.

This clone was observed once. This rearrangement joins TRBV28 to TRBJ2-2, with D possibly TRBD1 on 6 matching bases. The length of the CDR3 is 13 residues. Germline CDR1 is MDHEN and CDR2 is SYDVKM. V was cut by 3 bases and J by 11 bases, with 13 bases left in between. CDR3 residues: CASSLDRARELFF. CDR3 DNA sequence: TGTGCCAGCAGTTTGGACAGAGCTCGTGAGCTGTTTTTT.

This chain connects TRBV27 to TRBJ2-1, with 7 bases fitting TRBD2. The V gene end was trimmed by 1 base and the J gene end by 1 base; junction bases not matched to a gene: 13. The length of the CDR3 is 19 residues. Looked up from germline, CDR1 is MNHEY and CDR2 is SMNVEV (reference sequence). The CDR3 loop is CASSLWASGIRASYNEQFF. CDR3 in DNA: TGTGCCAGCAGTTTATGGGCTAGCGGTATCCGCGCGTCCTACAATGAGCAGTTCTTC.

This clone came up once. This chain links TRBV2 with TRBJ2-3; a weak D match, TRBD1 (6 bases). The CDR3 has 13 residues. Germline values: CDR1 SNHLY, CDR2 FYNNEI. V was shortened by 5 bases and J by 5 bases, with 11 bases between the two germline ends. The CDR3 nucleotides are TGTGCCAGCAGTCGGGACAAAGAAGATACGCAGTATTTT. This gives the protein CASSRDKEDTQYF.

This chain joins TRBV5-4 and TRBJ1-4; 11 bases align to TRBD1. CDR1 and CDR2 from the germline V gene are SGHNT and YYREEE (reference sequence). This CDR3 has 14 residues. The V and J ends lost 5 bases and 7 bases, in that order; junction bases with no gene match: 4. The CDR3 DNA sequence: TGTGCCAGCAGTTCCGGGACAGGGGGTGAAAAACTGTTTTTT. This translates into CASSSGTGGEKLFF.

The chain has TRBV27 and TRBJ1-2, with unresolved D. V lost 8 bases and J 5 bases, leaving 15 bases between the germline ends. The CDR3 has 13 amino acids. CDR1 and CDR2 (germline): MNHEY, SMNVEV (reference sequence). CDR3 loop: CASAPGKGYGYTF. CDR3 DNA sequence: TGTGCCAGCGCCCCGGGGAAAGGATATGGCTACACCTTC.

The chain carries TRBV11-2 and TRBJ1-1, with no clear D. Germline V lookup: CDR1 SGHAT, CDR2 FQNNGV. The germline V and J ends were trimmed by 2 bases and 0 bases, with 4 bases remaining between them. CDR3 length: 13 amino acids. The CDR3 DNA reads TGTGCCAGCAGCTTACCGGTGAACACTGAAGCTTTCTTT. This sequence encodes CASSLPVNTEAFF.

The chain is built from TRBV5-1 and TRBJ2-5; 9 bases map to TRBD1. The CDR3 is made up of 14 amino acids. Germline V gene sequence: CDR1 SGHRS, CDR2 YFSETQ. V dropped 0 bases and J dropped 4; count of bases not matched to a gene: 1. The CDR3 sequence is CASSLETGGETQYF. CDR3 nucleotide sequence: TGCGCCAGCAGCTTGGAGACAGGGGGAGAGACCCAGTACTTC.

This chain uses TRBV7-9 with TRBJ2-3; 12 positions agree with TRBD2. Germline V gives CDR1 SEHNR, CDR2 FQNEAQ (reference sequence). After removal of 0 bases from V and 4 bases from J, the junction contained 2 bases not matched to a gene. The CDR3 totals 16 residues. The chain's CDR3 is CASSLALAGGPDTQYF. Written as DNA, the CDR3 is TGTGCCAGCAGCTTAGCGCTAGCGGGAGGGCCAGATACGCAGTATTTT.

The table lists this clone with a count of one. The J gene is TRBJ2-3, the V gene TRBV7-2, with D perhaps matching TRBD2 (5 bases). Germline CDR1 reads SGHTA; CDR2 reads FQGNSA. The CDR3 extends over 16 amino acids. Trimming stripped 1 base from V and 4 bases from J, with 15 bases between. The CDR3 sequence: CASSLVLLPGSDTQYF. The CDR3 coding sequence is TGTGCCAGCAGCTTAGTTCTACTCCCGGGGTCAGATACGCAGTATTTT.

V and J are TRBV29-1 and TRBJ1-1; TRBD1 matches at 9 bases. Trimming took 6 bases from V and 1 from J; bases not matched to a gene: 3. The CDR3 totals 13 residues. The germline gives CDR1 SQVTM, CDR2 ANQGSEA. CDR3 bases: TGCAGCGTCCTGACAGGGGGGAACACTGAAGCTTTCTTT. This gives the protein CSVLTGGNTEAFF.

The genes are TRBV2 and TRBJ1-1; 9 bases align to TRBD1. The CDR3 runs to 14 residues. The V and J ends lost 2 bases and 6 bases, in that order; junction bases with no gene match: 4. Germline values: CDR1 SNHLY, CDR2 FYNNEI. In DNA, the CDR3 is TGTGCCAGCAGTGAATCACAGGGGGCTGCTGAAGCTTTCTTT. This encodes CASSESQGAAEAFF.

The chain's CDR3 is CASRHQGAPLDEQFF. The CDR3 DNA reads TGTGCCAGCAGGCACCAGGGGGCGCCCCTCGATGAGCAGTTCTTC. The chain has TRBV2 and TRBJ2-1, with 8 bases fitting TRBD1. J was trimmed by 8 bases and V by 6 bases; bases with no gene match: 12. The germline V gene encodes CDR1 SNHLY and CDR2 FYNNEI. The CDR3 extends over 15 amino acids.

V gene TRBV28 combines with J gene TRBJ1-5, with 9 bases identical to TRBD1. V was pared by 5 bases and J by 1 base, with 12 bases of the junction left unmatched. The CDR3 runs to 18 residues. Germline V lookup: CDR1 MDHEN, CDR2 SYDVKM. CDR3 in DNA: TGTGCCAGCAGTCATCGGGACAGGGTACTTAGGAGCAATCAGCCCCAGCATTTT. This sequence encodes CASSHRDRVLRSNQPQHF.

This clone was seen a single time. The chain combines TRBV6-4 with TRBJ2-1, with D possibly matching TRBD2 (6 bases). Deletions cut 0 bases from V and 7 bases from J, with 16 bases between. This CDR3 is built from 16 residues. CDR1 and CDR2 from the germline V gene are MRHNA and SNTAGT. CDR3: CASSDSGTEGWNEQFF. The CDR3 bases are TGTGCCAGCAGTGACTCCGGGACTGAGGGTTGGAATGAGCAGTTCTTC.

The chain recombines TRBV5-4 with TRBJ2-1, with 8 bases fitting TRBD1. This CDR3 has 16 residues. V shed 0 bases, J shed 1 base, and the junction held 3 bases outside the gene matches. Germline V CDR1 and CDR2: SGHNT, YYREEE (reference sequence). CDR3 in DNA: TGTGCCAGCAGCTTGGGGACAGGGAGGTCCTACAATGAGCAGTTCTTC. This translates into CASSLGTGRSYNEQFF.

In DNA, the CDR3 is TGTGCCAGCAGTGAAGGCAGGGGCCACGAGCAGTACTTC. Its translation is CASSEGRGHEQYF. This sequence joins TRBV2 and TRBJ2-7; TRBD1 is a possible D gene (6 bases). Germline CDR1 and CDR2: SNHLY and FYNNEI. The CDR3 has 13 amino acids. V lost 1 base and J lost 5, with 9 bases in between.

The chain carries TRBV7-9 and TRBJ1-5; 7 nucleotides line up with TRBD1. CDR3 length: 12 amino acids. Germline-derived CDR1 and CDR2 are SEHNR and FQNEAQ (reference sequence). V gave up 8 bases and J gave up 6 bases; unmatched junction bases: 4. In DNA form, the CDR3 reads TGTGCCAGCTCCCAGGGGGGTCAGCCCCAGCATTTT. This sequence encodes CASSQGGQPQHF.

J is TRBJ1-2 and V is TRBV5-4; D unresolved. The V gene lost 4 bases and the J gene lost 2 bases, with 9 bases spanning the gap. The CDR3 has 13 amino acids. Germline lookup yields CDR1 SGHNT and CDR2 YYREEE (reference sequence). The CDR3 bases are TGTGCCAGCAGCCCGACTGAGAACTATGGCTACACCTTC. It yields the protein CASSPTENYGYTF.

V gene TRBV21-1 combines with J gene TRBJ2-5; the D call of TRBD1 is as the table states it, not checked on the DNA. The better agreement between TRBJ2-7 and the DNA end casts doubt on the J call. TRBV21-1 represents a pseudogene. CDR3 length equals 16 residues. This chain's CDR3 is CASSKRGTVVSYEQYF. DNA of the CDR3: TGTGCCAGCAGCAAAAGGGGGACAGTAGTATCCTACGAGCAGTACTTC.

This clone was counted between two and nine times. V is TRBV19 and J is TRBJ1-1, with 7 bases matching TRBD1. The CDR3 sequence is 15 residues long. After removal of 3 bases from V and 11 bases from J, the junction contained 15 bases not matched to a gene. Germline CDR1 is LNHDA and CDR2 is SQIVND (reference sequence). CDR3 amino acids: CASSMWGQWNSRAFF. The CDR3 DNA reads TGTGCCAGTAGTATGTGGGGACAGTGGAACTCGAGGGCTTTCTTT. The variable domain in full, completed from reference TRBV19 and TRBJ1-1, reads DGGITQSPKYLFRKEGQNVTLSCEQNLNHDAMYWYRQDPGQGLRLIYYSQIVNDFQKGDIAEGYSVSREKKESFPLTVTSAQKNPTAFYLCASSMWGQWNSRAFFGQGTRLTVV.

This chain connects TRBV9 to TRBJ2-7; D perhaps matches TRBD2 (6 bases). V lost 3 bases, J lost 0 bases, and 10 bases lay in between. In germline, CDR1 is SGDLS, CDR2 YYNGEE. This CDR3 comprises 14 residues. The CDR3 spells CASSGGIPSYEQYF. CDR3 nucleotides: TGTGCCAGCAGCGGCGGGATCCCCTCCTACGAGCAGTACTTC. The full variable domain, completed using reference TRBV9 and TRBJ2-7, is DSGVTQTPKHLITATGQRVTLRCSPRSGDLSVYWYQQSLDQGLQFLIQYYNGEERAKGNILERFSAQQFPDLHSELNLSSLELGDSALYFCASSGGIPSYEQYFGPGTRLTVT.

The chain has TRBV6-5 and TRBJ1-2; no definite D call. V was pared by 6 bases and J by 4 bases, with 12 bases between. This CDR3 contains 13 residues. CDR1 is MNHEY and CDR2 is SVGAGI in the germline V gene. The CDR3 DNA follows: TGTGCCAGCAGCCTCTCCGACATCTATGGCTACACCTTC. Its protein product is CASSLSDIYGYTF.

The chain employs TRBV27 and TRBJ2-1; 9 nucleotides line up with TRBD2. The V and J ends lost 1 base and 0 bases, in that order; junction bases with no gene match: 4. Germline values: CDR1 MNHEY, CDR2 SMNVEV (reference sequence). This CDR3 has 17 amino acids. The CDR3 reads CASSLLAGDSSYNEQFF. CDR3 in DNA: TGTGCCAGCAGTTTATTAGCGGGAGACTCCTCCTACAATGAGCAGTTCTTC.